These 16 T cell receptor beta chains were sequenced from one sample in a study of shared clonotypes between healthy human individuals. Assay used: immunoSEQ multiplex PCR; TCRdb lists only in-frame clones, some missing. The sample consists of around 620,000 clones, approximately 95% of them appearing once. The naive CD8 fraction comprised CD45RO-negative cells positively selected for CCR7 and excluded terminally differentiated effector memory CD45RA+ cells. The sequencing sample was made of naive CD8+ T cells sorted from blood. Every receptor here comes from a woman aged 25 to 39 in good health.

The chain has TRBV28 and TRBJ2-6; D might be TRBD1 (6 bases). V lost 10 bases to trimming and J lost 2 bases, with 12 bases between them. This CDR3 has 14 residues. Germline-derived CDR1 and CDR2 are MDHEN and SYDVKM. In DNA, the CDR3 is TGTGCCACCGAAAACAGGGCTGGGGCCAACGTCCTGACTTTC. Protein product: CATENRAGANVLTF.

The rearrangement joins TRBV19 to TRBJ2-3; TRBD2 matches at 9 bases. V lost 3 bases, J lost 4 bases, and 8 bases stayed unmatched. The CDR3 loop spans 16 amino acids. Germline V lookup: CDR1 LNHDA, CDR2 SQIVND (reference sequence). Here the CDR3 DNA reads TGTGCCAGTAGTATGGAAATAGCGGGAGTGGCAGATACGCAGTATTTT. Protein: CASSMEIAGVADTQYF. Full variable domain (remainder filled in from reference TRBV19 and TRBJ2-3): DGGITQSPKYLFRKEGQNVTLSCEQNLNHDAMYWYRQDPGQGLRLIYYSQIVNDFQKGDIAEGYSVSREKKESFPLTVTSAQKNPTAFYLCASSMEIAGVADTQYFGPGTRLTVL.

This chain uses TRBV28 with TRBJ1-3; D uncertain. Trimming cost V 6 bases and J 4 bases, with 13 bases left between them. In germline, CDR1 is MDHEN, CDR2 SYDVKM. This CDR3 has 14 amino acids. This chain's CDR3 is CASRTIDSGNTIYF. CDR3 DNA: TGTGCCAGCAGGACGATAGACTCCGGAAACACCATATATTTT.

With respect to this clone: In the same sample, other DNA sequences code for this CDR3. The chain combines TRBV28 with TRBJ2-2, with D tentatively TRBD1 or TRBD2 (5 bases each). Germline V gene sequence: CDR1 MDHEN, CDR2 SYDVKM. Deletions cut 6 bases from V and 0 bases from J, with 11 bases between. CDR3 length: 15 amino acids. CDR3 in DNA: TGTGCCAGCAGCTTCGGGACGGCGAACACCGGGGAGCTGTTTTTT. Translating gives CASSFGTANTGELFF.

The chain is built from TRBV9 and TRBJ2-7; the match to TRBD2 covers 7 bases. The CDR3 extends over 14 amino acids. Germline assignment: CDR1 SGDLS and CDR2 YYNGEE. V gave up 2 bases and J gave up 0 bases; unmatched junction bases: 2. The CDR3 loop is CASSVLADSYEQYF. CDR3 nucleotides: TGTGCCAGCAGCGTCCTAGCGGACTCCTACGAGCAGTACTTC. Drawing the rest from reference TRBV9 and TRBJ2-7, the complete variable domain is DSGVTQTPKHLITATGQRVTLRCSPRSGDLSVYWYQQSLDQGLQFLIQYYNGEERAKGNILERFSAQQFPDLHSELNLSSLELGDSALYFCASSVLADSYEQYFGPGTRLTVT.

This chain joins TRBV7-2 and TRBJ2-1, with 8 nucleotides matching TRBD2. Trimming removed 2 bases from V and 9 bases from J; junction bases left unmatched: 9. The germline CDR1 and CDR2 sequences are SGHTA and FQGNSA. CDR3 length: 15 amino acids. The CDR3 loop is CASSLLGRAASEQFF. The CDR3, as DNA: TGTGCCAGCAGCTTACTCGGGAGGGCCGCGAGTGAGCAGTTCTTC. Variable domain in full (rest from reference TRBV7-2 and TRBJ2-1): GAGVSQSPSNKVTEKGKDVELRCDPISGHTALYWYRQSLGQGLEFLIYFQGNSAPDKSGLPSDRFSAERTGGSVSTLTIQRTQQEDSAVYLCASSLLGRAASEQFFGPGTRLTVL.

The chain combines TRBV27 with TRBJ1-2; D not certain. V lost 3 bases, J lost 8 bases, and 19 bases lay in between. This CDR3 comprises 15 residues. The germline gives CDR1 MNHEY, CDR2 SMNVEV (reference sequence). As DNA, the CDR3 is TGTGCCAGCAGTTTGGCCGGGTCCGTTAATGGAGGCTACACCTTC. Residues: CASSLAGSVNGGYTF.

The rearrangement joins TRBV14 to TRBJ2-5; D is uncertain. Trimming stripped 1 base from V and 11 bases from J, with 14 bases between. In germline, CDR1 is SGHDN, CDR2 FVKESK. CDR3 size: 13 residues. The DNA of the CDR3 is TGTGCCAGCAGCCAAGTCATGGGGTTTGAGCAGTACTTC. It is translated as CASSQVMGFEQYF. The variable domain in full, completed from reference TRBV14 and TRBJ2-5, reads EAGVTQFPSHSVIEKGQTVTLRCDPISGHDNLYWYRRVMGKEIKFLLHFVKESKQDESGMPNNRFLAERTGGTYSTLKVQPAELEDSGVYFCASSQVMGFEQYFGPGTRLLVL.

The chain is built from TRBV10-2 and TRBJ2-7, with D tentatively TRBD2 (6 bases). Trimming left V 6 bases short and J 3 bases short, with 6 bases between. The germline V gene encodes CDR1 WSHSY and CDR2 SAAADI. The CDR3 sequence is 11 residues long. The CDR3 loop is CASREGYEQYF. The CDR3 DNA is TGCGCCAGCAGGGAGGGCTACGAGCAGTACTTC.

The rearrangement joins TRBV12-2 to TRBJ1-4. TRBV12-2 has pseudogene status. The CDR3 spans 17 residues. Here the CDR3 DNA reads TGTGCAAGTCGCTTCTCCGGGACGTCTGCAACTAATGAAAAACTGTTTTTT. It encodes CASRFSGTSATNEKLFF.

The chain links TRBV30 to TRBJ2-5; D call uncertain. The J call may be wrong; the DNA end is better matched by TRBJ2-7. The CDR3 has 12 residues. Germline V gene data show CDR1 as GTSNPN and CDR2 as SVGIG (reference sequence). CDR3 in amino acids: CAWNANSYEQYF. CDR3 in DNA: TGTGCCTGGAATGCGAATTCCTACGAGCAGTACTTC.

The chain is built from TRBV28 and TRBJ1-3; no definite D call. Germline lookup yields CDR1 MDHEN and CDR2 SYDVKM. Between the trimmed V and J ends, which lost 5 bases and 4 bases, there was a span of 12 bases. This CDR3 is 14 amino acids long. The CDR3 protein is CASSAVADGNTIYF. In DNA form, the CDR3 reads TGTGCCAGCAGTGCGGTGGCAGACGGAAACACCATATATTTT.

The chain combines TRBV27 with TRBJ2-2; 14 nucleotides agree with TRBD2. CDR1 is MNHEY and CDR2 is SMNVEV in the germline V gene (reference sequence). V shed 3 bases, J shed 7 bases, and the junction held 7 bases outside the gene matches. This CDR3 has 17 residues. The CDR3 region is CASSLTSGRANVGELFF. CDR3 nucleotides: TGTGCCAGCAGTTTGACTAGCGGGAGGGCCAACGTCGGGGAGCTGTTTTTT.

This chain joins TRBV6-5 and TRBJ1-1, with 7 bases matching TRBD1. Germline CDR1 is MNHEY and CDR2 is SVGAGI. The trim removed 2 bases at V and 4 bases at J, leaving 4 bases unmatched. CDR3 length: 14 amino acids. In DNA, the CDR3 is TGTGCCAGCAGTTACGGAGACAGGGCCACTGAAGCTTTCTTT. Its translation is CASSYGDRATEAFF.

The gene calls are TRBV19 and TRBJ2-7, with TRBD2 matching over 10 bases. V was clipped by 4 bases and J by 2 bases; unmatched bases: 5. CDR1 is LNHDA and CDR2 is SQIVND in the germline V gene (reference sequence). This CDR3 spans 15 amino acids. The CDR3 sequence is CASSTGLADAYEQYF. CDR3 bases: TGTGCCAGTAGTACAGGACTAGCGGACGCCTACGAGCAGTACTTC.

This chain links TRBV6-5 with TRBJ1-2, with a weak D call TRBD1 (5 bases). Trimming took off 7 bases at V and 8 bases at J, with 17 bases between the two ends. Germline V gene data show CDR1 as MNHEY and CDR2 as SVGAGI. This CDR3 has 13 residues. The CDR3 protein is CASTPGGVKGYTF. The CDR3 region has the DNA TGTGCCAGCACTCCGGGAGGGGTAAAAGGCTACACCTTC.